These 8 T cell receptor beta chains share one sample of origin, sequenced in a study of memory CD4+ T cells and cytomegalovirus serostatus. Single viable CD3+CD4+CD8-CD45RO+ cells were sorted as the memory CD4+ T cells. Sequencing used immunoSEQ multiplex PCR; TCRdb keeps in-frame clones, though not all of them. The top ten clones hold less than 0.5% of a sample with about 56,000 clones, 82% of them seen once. Sample: memory CD4+ T cells from blood. The receptors were gathered from an adult in good health and CMV-seronegative.

This clone was recorded only once. V and J are TRBV5-4 and TRBJ2-3; TRBD2 is a possible D gene (5 bases). V gave up 4 bases and J gave up 3 bases, with 12 bases separating them. In germline, CDR1 is SGHNT, CDR2 YYREEE (reference sequence). The CDR3 consists of 14 residues. The CDR3 reads CASSPGWKTDTQYF. Here the CDR3 DNA reads TGTGCCAGCAGCCCGGGGTGGAAGACAGATACGCAGTATTTT. Full variable domain (missing parts from reference TRBV5-4 and TRBJ2-3): ETGVTQSPTHLIKTRGQQVTLRCSSQSGHNTVSWYQQALGQGPQFIFQYYREEENGRGNFPPRFSGLQFPNYSSELNVNALELDDSALYLCASSPGWKTDTQYFGPGTRLTVL.

The chain links TRBV7-3 to TRBJ2-5, with 7 nucleotides matching TRBD1. This CDR3 has 14 residues. Unmatched junction bases numbered 3, after V lost 0 bases and J lost 5 bases. Germline lookup yields CDR1 SGHTA and CDR2 FQGTGA. The CDR3 is CASSLTGRGETQYF. CDR3 bases: TGTGCCAGCAGCTTAACAGGCAGGGGGGAGACCCAGTACTTC.

The gene calls are TRBV11-2 and TRBJ2-3; TRBD2 is a possible D gene (5 bases). Trimming removed 1 base from V and 4 bases from J, with 6 bases in between. Germline CDR1 and CDR2: SGHAT and FQNNGV. The CDR3 length is 13 residues. The CDR3 spells CASSLASPDTQYF. CDR3 nucleotide sequence: TGTGCCAGCAGCTTAGCTAGCCCAGATACGCAGTATTTT.

Here the CDR3 DNA reads TGTGCCAGCAGCCAAGCCGGTGAGCAGTTCTTC. Protein product: CASSQAGEQFF. This chain joins TRBV4-2 and TRBJ2-1; the D is unclear. Per germline, CDR1 LGHNA and CDR2 YNFKEQ. Deletions cut 1 base from V and 9 bases from J, with 4 bases between. CDR3 length: 11 residues.

V and J are TRBV7-3 and TRBJ1-2, with 9 bases identical to TRBD1. The CDR3 totals 14 residues. From germline, CDR1 is SGHTA and CDR2 FQGTGA. The J segment lost 4 bases and the V segment lost 4 bases, leaving 4 bases of the junction unmatched. The chain's CDR3 is CASSYGQGIYGYTF. The CDR3 DNA sequence: TGTGCCAGCAGCTATGGACAGGGGATCTATGGCTACACCTTC. The variable domain in full, with the rest retrieved from reference TRBV7-3 and TRBJ1-2, is GAGVSQTPSNKVTEKGKYVELRCDPISGHTALYWYRQSLGQGPEFLIYFQGTGAADDSGLPNDRFFAVRPEGSVSTLKIQRTERGDSAVYLCASSYGQGIYGYTFGSGTRLTVV.

The chain carries TRBV5-6 and TRBJ1-1; D uncertain. The CDR3 consists of 15 residues. V lost 3 bases to trimming and J lost 2 bases, with 14 bases between them. CDR1 is SGHDT and CDR2 is YYEEEE in the germline V gene. CDR3 DNA: TGTGCCAGCAGCTCACAAACGGCGGTTAACACTGAAGCTTTCTTT. Its protein is CASSSQTAVNTEAFF.

This clone was found a few times. The chain carries TRBV5-6 and TRBJ1-2, with 9 bases lining up with TRBD1. There are 15 residues in the CDR3. Trimming at V came to 2 bases and at J to 7 bases, leaving 9 bases not matched to a gene. Per germline, CDR1 SGHDT and CDR2 YYEEEE. CDR3 coding DNA: TGTGCCAGCAGCTTACAGGACAGGGGTGAGCGTGGCTACACCTTC. Protein sequence: CASSLQDRGERGYTF.

This clone was counted a few times. The genes are TRBV13 and TRBJ2-7; 8 bases line up with TRBD2. The germline V gene encodes CDR1 PRHDT and CDR2 FYEKMQ (reference sequence). V lost 3 bases, J lost 2 bases, and 9 bases stayed unmatched. The CDR3 length is 16 residues. This CDR3 is CASSFLRTSFTYEQYF. The DNA for the CDR3 is TGTGCCAGCAGCTTTCTGAGGACTAGCTTCACCTACGAGCAGTACTTC.